Listed below are T cell receptor beta chains from one sample, sequenced in a study of blood T cell repertoires in COVID-19. Profiling relied on immunoSEQ multiplex PCR, and the TCRdb table lists in-frame clones only, not all of them. The sample has over 95,000 clones; 85% are singletons. Source material: peripheral blood. Receptor source: a human donor in a cohort sampled during active COVID-19. CDR3s include the opening cysteine and the closing phenylalanine or tryptophan. D genes are given only for firm matches. Clone size, where shown, is once, few, many, or a class for clones that have expanded.

clone_size d_call j_call v_call cdr3_aa cdr3_nt
. . TRBJ1-3 TRBV5-6 CASSAGVNTIYF TGTGCCAGCAGCGCGGGGGTAAACACCATATATTTT
. TRBD2 TRBJ2-7 TRBV5-4 CASSSTSGVSYEQYF TGTGCCAGCAGTTCCACTAGCGGGGTATCCTACGAGCAGTACTTC
. TRBD1 TRBJ2-1 TRBV7-9 CASSQKGGQGFF TGTGCCAGCAGCCAAAAGGGGGGACAGGGTTTCTTC
once . TRBJ2-7 TRBV7-2 CASSLVVTGEEQYF TGTGCCAGCAGCTTAGTTGTGACAGGTGAAGAGCAGTACTTC
once TRBD1 TRBJ2-5 TRBV12-5 CASGTGGRETQYF TGTGCTAGTGGTACAGGGGGCAGGGAGACCCAGTACTTC
. . TRBJ2-7 TRBV28 CASSSSQGGDYEQYF TGTGCCAGCAGTTCCTCTCAGGGGGGCGACTACGAGCAGTACTTC
. TRBD2 TRBJ2-7 TRBV6-6 CASSRTSGGARGYEQYF TGTGCCAGCAGCCGAACTAGCGGGGGGGCCCGGGGCTACGAGCAGTACTTC
. . TRBJ1-3 TRBV6-5 CASTDNGGSTIYF TGTGCCAGCACCGACAACGGGGGGAGCACCATATATTTT
. . TRBJ2-1 TRBV11-1 CASSAGNEQFF TGTGCCAGCAGCGCCGGCAATGAGCAGTTCTTC
. TRBD1 TRBJ2-3 TRBV19 CASSMDRASTDTQYF TGTGCCAGTAGTATGGACAGGGCTAGCACAGATACGCAGTATTTT
. . TRBJ2-7 TRBV7-3 CASSAHIGSEQYF TGTGCCAGCAGCGCCCACATCGGGAGCGAGCAGTACTTC
. TRBD1 TRBJ1-6 TRBV6-5 CASSRDRGNSPLHF TGTGCCAGCAGTAGGGACAGGGGGAATTCACCCCTCCACTTT
. . TRBJ1-1 TRBV27 CASTRGGGGPNTEAFF TGTGCCAGCACACGCGGCGGGGGGGGACCGAACACTGAAGCTTTCTTT
. . TRBJ1-6 TRBV4-3 CASRQGPGSPLHF TGCGCCAGCAGACAGGGCCCAGGGTCACCCCTCCACTTT
. . TRBJ1-5 TRBV19 CASSNLPEEADQPQHF TGTGCCAGTAGTAACCTTCCAGAGGAAGCGGATCAGCCCCAGCATTTT
. TRBD1 TRBJ1-2 TRBV6-6 CASSYSAGGGYTF TGTGCCAGCAGTTACTCGGCAGGGGGCGGCTACACCTTC
. TRBD1 TRBJ1-2 TRBV7-9 CASSLAGTGGSFF TGTGCCAGCAGCTTAGCCGGGACAGGGGGAAGCTTCTTC
. TRBD1 TRBJ2-3 TRBV5-8 CASSLANRGVSDTQYF TGTGCCAGCAGCTTGGCTAACAGGGGAGTCTCAGATACGCAGTATTTT